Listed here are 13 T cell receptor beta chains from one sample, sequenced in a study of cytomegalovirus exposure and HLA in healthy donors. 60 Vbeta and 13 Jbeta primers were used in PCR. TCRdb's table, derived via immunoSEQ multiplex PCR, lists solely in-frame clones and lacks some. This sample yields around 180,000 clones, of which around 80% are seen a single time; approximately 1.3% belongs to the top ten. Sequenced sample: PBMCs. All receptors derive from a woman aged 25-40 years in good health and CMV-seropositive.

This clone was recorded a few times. This chain's CDR3 is CASSRNSGTNTEAFF. In DNA, the CDR3 is TGTGCCAGCAGCCGCAATTCCGGGACAAACACTGAAGCTTTCTTT. The chain employs TRBV14 and TRBJ1-1, with D possibly being TRBD1 (6 bases). CDR3 length: 15 amino acids. Germline V gene lookup returns CDR1 SGHDN and CDR2 FVKESK. V was clipped by 4 bases and J by 2 bases, with 14 bases between them.

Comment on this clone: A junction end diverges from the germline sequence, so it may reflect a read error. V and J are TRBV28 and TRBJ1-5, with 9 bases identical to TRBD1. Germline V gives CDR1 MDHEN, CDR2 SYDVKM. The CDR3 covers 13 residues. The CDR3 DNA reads TGTGCCGGCAGACAGGGGGAAAATCAGCCCCAGCATTTT. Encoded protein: CAGRQGENQPQHF.

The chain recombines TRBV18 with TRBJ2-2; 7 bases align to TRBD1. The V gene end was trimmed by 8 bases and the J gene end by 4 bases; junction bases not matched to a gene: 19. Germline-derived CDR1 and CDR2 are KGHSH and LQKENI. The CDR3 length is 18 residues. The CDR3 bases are TGTGCCAGCAGTCGACGAGTTTCGACAGGGTATTTCACCGGGGAGCTGTTTTTT. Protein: CASSRRVSTGYFTGELFF.

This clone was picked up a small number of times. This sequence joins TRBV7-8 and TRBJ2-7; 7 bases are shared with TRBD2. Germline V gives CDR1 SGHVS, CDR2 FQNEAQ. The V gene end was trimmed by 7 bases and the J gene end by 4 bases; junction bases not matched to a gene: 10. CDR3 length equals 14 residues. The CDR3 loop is CASIPRGGGYEQYF. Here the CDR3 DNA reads TGTGCCAGCATCCCTCGTGGGGGGGGTTACGAGCAGTACTTC.

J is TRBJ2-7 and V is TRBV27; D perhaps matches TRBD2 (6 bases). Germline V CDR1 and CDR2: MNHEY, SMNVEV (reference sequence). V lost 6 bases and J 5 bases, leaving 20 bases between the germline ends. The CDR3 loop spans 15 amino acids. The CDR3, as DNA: TGTGCCAGCAGGGCCCGGGAGACGAACCTGGACGAGCAGTACTTC. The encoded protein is CASRARETNLDEQYF.

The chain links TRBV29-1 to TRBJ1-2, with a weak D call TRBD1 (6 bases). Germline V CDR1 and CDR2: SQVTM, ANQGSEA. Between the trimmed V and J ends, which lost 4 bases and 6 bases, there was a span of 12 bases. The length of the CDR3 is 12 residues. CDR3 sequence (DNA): TGCAGCGTTGCCAGGAACAGGGATGGCTACACCTTC. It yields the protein CSVARNRDGYTF.

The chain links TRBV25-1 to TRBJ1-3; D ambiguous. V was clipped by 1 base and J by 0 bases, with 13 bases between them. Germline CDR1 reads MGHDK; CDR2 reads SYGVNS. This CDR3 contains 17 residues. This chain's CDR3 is CASSEFLPGDSGNTIYF. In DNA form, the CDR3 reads TGTGCCAGCAGTGAATTTTTACCCGGGGACTCTGGAAACACCATATATTTT.

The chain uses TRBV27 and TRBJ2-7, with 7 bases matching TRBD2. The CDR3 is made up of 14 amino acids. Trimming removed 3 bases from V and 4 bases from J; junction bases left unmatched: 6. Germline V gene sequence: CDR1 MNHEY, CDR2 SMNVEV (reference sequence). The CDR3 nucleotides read TGTGCCAGCAGTTTGGGAGGGAGTCCTTACGAGCAGTACTTC. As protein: CASSLGGSPYEQYF.

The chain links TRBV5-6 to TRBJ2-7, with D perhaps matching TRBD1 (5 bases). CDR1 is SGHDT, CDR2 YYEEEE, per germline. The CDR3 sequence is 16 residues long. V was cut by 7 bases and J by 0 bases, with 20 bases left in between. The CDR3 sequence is CASYPRGARSSYEQYF. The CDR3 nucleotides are TGTGCCAGCTACCCAAGGGGCGCACGTTCCTCCTACGAGCAGTACTTC.

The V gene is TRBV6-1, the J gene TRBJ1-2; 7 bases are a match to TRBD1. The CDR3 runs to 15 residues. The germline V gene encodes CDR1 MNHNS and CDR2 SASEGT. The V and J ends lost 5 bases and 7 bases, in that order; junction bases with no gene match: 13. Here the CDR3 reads CASSWTGSPEVGYTF. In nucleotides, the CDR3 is TGTGCCAGCAGTTGGACAGGCTCACCGGAAGTTGGCTACACCTTC.

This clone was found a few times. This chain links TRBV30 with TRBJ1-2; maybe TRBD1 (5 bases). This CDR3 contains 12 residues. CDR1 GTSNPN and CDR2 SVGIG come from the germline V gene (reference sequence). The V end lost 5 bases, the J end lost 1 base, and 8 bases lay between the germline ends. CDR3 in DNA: TGTGCCTGGCGGGGACTTAACTATGGCTACACCTTC. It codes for CAWRGLNYGYTF.

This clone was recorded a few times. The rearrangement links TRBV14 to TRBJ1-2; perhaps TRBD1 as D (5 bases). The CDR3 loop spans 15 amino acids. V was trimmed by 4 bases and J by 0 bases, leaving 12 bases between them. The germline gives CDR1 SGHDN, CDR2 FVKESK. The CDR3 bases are TGTGCCAGCAGCCGAAGTCAGACAGCTAACTATGGCTACACCTTC. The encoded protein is CASSRSQTANYGYTF.

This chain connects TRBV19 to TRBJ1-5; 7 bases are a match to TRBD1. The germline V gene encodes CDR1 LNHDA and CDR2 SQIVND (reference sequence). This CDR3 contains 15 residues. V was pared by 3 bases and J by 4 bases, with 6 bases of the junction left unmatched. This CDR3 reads CASSMYRGENQPQHF. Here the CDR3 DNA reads TGTGCCAGTAGTATGTACAGGGGCGAAAATCAGCCCCAGCATTTT.